This TCR beta chain was captured by sequencing in a study of T cells in tuberculosis. Study summary: A South African cohort included IGRA-negative adolescents, latently infected IGRA-positive adolescents and adults with active tuberculosis.

Germline values: CDR1 MDHEN, CDR2 SYDVKM. The CDR3 is made up of 13 amino acids. With 6 bases removed from V and 2 bases from J, the gap between germline ends came to 11 bases. On average around 100,000 T cells per donor were immunosequenced. Study observations and caveats: Active tuberculosis TCR-alpha repertoires lay closer to GMM-specific TCRs than IGRA-negative controls, suggesting clonal expansion. Shorter CDR3-alpha in active tuberculosis partly drove smaller distances.

Concerning this clone itself: What it recognizes is unknown.

The protocol was immunoSEQ multiplex PCR, while the TCRdb copy is restricted to in-frame clones and leaves out a portion. The sample has 25,000 to 35,000 clones; more than 80% are singletons. Sequencing was performed on PBMCs. The genes are TRBV28 and TRBJ2-7; perhaps TRBD2 as D (6 bases). The sequence came from a donor aged 5 to 30 with latent tuberculosis or without tuberculosis infection. CDR3 sequence (DNA): TGTGCCAGCAGCCATGGGGGGACCTACGAGCAGTACTTC. Translating gives CASSHGGTYEQYF.